Each of the 9 T cell receptor beta chains below was sequenced from the same sample in a study of cytomegalovirus exposure and HLA in healthy donors. PCR amplification relied on 60 Vbeta primers (plus 13 Jbeta primers). Here immunoSEQ multiplex PCR was the method, and the copy in TCRdb shows in-frame clones only, minus some. The profile shows about 270,000 clones, about nine tenths of them singletons. The specimen was PBMCs. The origin of the receptors is a man aged 35 to 55 in good health and CMV-seropositive.

The chain uses TRBV6-1 and TRBJ1-1; unclear D gene. This CDR3 has 13 residues. Germline-derived CDR1 and CDR2 are MNHNS and SASEGT. The V end was cut by 2 bases, the J end by 4 bases, with 8 bases between. The CDR3 DNA is TGTGCCAGCAGTGAACAAGTAGCCACTGAAGCTTTCTTT. Protein product: CASSEQVATEAFF.

This clone was counted ten times or more. This rearrangement joins TRBV30 to TRBJ2-1; D is perhaps TRBD1 (6 bases). The CDR3 contains 13 residues. V lost 5 bases and J 9 bases, leaving 17 bases between the germline ends. Germline lookup yields CDR1 GTSNPN and CDR2 SVGIG (reference sequence). The DNA for the CDR3 is TGTGCCTGGGACCCCTTGGGGGCGCGTGAGCAGTTCTTC. This codes for CAWDPLGAREQFF.

This sequence joins TRBV6-5 and TRBJ1-1; a possible D gene is TRBD1 (5 bases). The germline V gene has CDR1 MNHEY and CDR2 SVGAGI. Trimming left V 0 bases short and J 2 bases short, with 13 bases between. The CDR3 covers 16 residues. As DNA, the CDR3 is TGTGCCAGCAGTTACTCGAGTGTTCGGACAAACACTGAAGCTTTCTTT. Protein product: CASSYSSVRTNTEAFF.

To note about this clone: The sample contains more than one DNA sequence encoding this CDR3. This chain uses TRBV19 with TRBJ1-1; D gene ambiguous. CDR3 length equals 13 residues. V lost 3 bases to trimming and J lost 2 bases, with 7 bases between them. Germline lookup yields CDR1 LNHDA and CDR2 SQIVND (reference sequence). CDR3 amino acids: CASSINSNTEAFF. The CDR3, as DNA: TGTGCCAGTAGTATCAATAGTAACACTGAAGCTTTCTTT. Complete variable domain (other parts from reference TRBV19 and TRBJ1-1): DGGITQSPKYLFRKEGQNVTLSCEQNLNHDAMYWYRQDPGQGLRLIYYSQIVNDFQKGDIAEGYSVSREKKESFPLTVTSAQKNPTAFYLCASSINSNTEAFFGQGTRLTVV.

The rearrangement joins TRBV7-3 to TRBJ1-1; tentatively, D is TRBD1 (5 bases). V was pared by 7 bases and J by 5 bases, with 14 bases between. The CDR3 is 13 residues long. Germline-derived CDR1 and CDR2 are SGHTA and FQGTGA. The chain's CDR3 is CASKSTGGTEAFF. CDR3 in DNA: TGTGCCAGCAAATCCACGGGGGGGACTGAAGCTTTCTTT.

The count of this clone is one. V is TRBV4-2 and J is TRBJ2-7; TRBD1 aligns across 7 bases. Germline V gene lookup returns CDR1 LGHNA and CDR2 YNFKEQ. The CDR3 has 11 amino acids. Trimming took 4 bases from V and 10 from J; bases not matched to a gene: 4. In DNA form, the CDR3 reads TGTGCCAGCAGCCCGGGGACAGTCCAGTACTTC. Residues: CASSPGTVQYF.

This sequence joins TRBV6-5 and TRBJ1-1, with 7 positions matching TRBD1. The CDR3 runs 13 residues. From germline, CDR1 is MNHEY and CDR2 SVGAGI. Trimming removed 5 bases from V and 5 bases from J; junction bases left unmatched: 5. CDR3 bases: TGTGCCAGCAGTCGCGACAGGGATACTGAAGCTTTCTTT. Protein sequence: CASSRDRDTEAFF.

The rearrangement uses TRBV5-4 and TRBJ2-1, with TRBD2 matching 13 bases. Germline trimming cut 5 bases from V and 7 bases from J; bases unmatched to any gene: 9. The CDR3 sequence is 16 residues long. CDR1 SGHNT and CDR2 YYREEE come from the germline V gene (reference sequence). This chain's CDR3 is CASRANTGLAGNEQFF. Written as DNA, the CDR3 is TGTGCCAGCAGAGCTAACACGGGACTAGCGGGAAATGAGCAGTTCTTC.

The chain joins TRBV5-1 to TRBJ2-7; TRBD1 aligns across 10 bases. From germline, CDR1 is SGHRS and CDR2 YFSETQ. Losses at the gene ends were 5 bases for V and 6 bases for J; bases not matched to a gene: 14. CDR3 size: 16 residues. CDR3 protein: CASRERAGTGEGEQYF. DNA of the CDR3: TGCGCCAGCAGAGAGAGAGCCGGGACAGGGGAGGGCGAGCAGTACTTC.